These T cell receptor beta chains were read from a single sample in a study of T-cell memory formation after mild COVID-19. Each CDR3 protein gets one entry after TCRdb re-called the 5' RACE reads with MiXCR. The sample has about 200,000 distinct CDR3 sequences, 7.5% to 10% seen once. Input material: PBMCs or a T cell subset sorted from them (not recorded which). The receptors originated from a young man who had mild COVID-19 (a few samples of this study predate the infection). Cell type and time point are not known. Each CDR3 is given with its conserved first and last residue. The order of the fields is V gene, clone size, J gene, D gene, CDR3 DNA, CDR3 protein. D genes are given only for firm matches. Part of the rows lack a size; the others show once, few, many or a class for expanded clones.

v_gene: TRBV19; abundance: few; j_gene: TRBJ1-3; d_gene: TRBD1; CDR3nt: TGTGCCAGTAGCGGACAGGCTGTCGGAAACACCATATATTTT; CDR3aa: CASSGQAVGNTIYF
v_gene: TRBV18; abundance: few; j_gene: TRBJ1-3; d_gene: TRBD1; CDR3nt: TGTGCCAGCTCACCAAGACAGGGGGGAAACACCATATATTTT; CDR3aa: CASSPRQGGNTIYF
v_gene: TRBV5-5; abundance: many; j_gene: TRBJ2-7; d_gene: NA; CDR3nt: TGTGCCAGCAGCTTGCCTGGGAGTAGCTCCTACGAGCAGTACTTC; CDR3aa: CASSLPGSSSYEQYF
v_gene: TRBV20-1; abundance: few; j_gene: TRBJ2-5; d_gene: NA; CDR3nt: TGCAGTGCTGAACGGGGGATCAGAGAGACCCAGTACTTC; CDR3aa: CSAERGIRETQYF
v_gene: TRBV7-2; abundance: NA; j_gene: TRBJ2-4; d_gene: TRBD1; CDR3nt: TGTGCCAGCAGCTTAGAGGCAGGGGGAACCAAAAACATTCAGTACTTC; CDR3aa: CASSLEAGGTKNIQYF
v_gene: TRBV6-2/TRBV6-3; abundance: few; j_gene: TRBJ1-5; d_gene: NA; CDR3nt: TGTGCCAGCAGATACCGGACGGCACATCAGCCCCAGCATTTT; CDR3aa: CASRYRTAHQPQHF
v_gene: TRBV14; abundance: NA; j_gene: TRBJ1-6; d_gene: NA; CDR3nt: TGTGCCAGCAGCCAAGGGGGCCTGATGGGCTCACCCCTCCACTTT; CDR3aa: CASSQGGLMGSPLHF
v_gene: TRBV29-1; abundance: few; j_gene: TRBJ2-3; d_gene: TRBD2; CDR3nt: TGCAGCCTCACGGGATTGGCGGGGGGGACAGATACGCAGTATTTT; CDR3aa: CSLTGLAGGTDTQYF
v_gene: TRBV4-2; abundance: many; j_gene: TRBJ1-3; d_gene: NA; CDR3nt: TGTGCCAGCAGCCAAGACCGTCAGGGAAGCTCTGGAAACACCATATATTTT; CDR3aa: CASSQDRQGSSGNTIYF
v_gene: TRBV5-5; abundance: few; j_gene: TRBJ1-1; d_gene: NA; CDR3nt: TGTGCCAGCAGCACTCAGGGGTCGAACACTGAAGCTTTCTTT; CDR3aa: CASSTQGSNTEAFF
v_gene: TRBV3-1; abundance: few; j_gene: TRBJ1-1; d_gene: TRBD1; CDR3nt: TGTGCCAGCAGCCTCCGGACAGGGCAGACTGAAGCTTTCTTT; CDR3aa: CASSLRTGQTEAFF
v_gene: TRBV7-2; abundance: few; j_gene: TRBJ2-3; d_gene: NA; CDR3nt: TGTGCCAGCAGCTTTTGGATAGCGACAGATACGCAGTATTTT; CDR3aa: CASSFWIATDTQYF
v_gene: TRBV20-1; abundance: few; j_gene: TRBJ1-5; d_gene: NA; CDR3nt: TGCAGTGCTAGCCCGGGGACAAACCCCAATCAGCCCCAGCATTTT; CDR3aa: CSASPGTNPNQPQHF
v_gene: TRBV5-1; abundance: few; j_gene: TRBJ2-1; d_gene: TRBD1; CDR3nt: TGCGCCAGCAGCACCTCGACAGGGGCCTACAATGAGCAGTTCTTC; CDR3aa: CASSTSTGAYNEQFF
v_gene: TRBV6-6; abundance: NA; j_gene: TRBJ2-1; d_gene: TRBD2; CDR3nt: TGTGCCAGCAGTTACGGAGCGGGGGGAAGCTCCTACAATGAGCAGTTCTTC; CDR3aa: CASSYGAGGSSYNEQFF
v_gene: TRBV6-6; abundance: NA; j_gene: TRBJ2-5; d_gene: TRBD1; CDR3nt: TGTGCCAGCAGTTCGCGGACAGGGTTTGGAGAGACCCAGTACTTC; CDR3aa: CASSSRTGFGETQYF
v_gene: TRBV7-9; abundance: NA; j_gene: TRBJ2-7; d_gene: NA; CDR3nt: TGTGCCAGCAGCCGAGAGCTGGGCGGCTACGAGCAGTACTTC; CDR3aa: CASSRELGGYEQYF
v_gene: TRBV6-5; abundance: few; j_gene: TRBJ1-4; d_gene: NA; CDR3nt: TGTGCCAGCAGTCCCGGGGCGTCGAACGAAAAACTGTTTTTT; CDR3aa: CASSPGASNEKLFF
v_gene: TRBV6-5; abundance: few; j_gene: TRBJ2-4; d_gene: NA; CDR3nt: TGTGCCAGCAGTTACGGGTCAGCCAAAAACATTCAGTACTTC; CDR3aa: CASSYGSAKNIQYF
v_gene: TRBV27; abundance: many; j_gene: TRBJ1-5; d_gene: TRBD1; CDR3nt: TGTGCCAGCAAACCAAGCGCCGGACAGGGTTTTTCCGGGTGGCAGCCCCAGCATTTT; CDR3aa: CASKPSAGQGFSGWQPQHF
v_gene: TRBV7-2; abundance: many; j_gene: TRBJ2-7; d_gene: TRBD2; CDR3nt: TGTGCCAGCAGCGTAACTAGCGGGGATTTCTCCTACGAGCAGTACTTC; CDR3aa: CASSVTSGDFSYEQYF
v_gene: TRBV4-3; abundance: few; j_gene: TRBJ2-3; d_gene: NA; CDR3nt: TGCGCCAGCAGCCAAGATAGGCAGACCACAGATACGCAGTATTTT; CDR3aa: CASSQDRQTTDTQYF
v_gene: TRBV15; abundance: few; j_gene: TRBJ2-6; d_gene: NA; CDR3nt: TGTGCCACCAGCAGAGCACGGACCTCTGGGGCCAACGTCCTGACTTTC; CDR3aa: CATSRARTSGANVLTF
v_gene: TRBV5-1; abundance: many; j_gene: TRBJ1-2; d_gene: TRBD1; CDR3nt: TGCGCCAGCAGCTTGGATATGGGACAGGCTACCTATGGCTACACCTTC; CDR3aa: CASSLDMGQATYGYTF
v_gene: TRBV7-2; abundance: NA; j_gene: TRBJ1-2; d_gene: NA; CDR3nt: TGTGCCAGCAGCTTAACTTCGGGAGAAGGCTACACCTTC; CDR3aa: CASSLTSGEGYTF
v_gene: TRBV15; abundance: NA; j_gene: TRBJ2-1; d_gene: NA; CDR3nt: TGTGCCACCAGCAGAGCTTGGGGCTACAATGAGCAGTTCTTC; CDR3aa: CATSRAWGYNEQFF
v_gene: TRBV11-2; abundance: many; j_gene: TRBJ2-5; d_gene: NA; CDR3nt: TGTGCCAGCAGGTCAAACCGCCATCGTGAGACCCAGTACTTC; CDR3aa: CASRSNRHRETQYF
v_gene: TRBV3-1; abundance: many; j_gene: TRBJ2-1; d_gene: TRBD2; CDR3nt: TGTGCCAGCAGCCAAGGGGCTAGCGGGGGGGCCAATGAGCAGTTCTTC; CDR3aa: CASSQGASGGANEQFF
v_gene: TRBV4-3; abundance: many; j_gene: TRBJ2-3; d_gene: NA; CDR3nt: TGCGCCAGCAGCCATGATACCAACACAGATACGCAGTATTTT; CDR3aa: CASSHDTNTDTQYF
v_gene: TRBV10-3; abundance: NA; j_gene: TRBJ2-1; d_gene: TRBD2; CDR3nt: TGTGCCATTGGCCGGGCTAGCGGGGGTTACAGCTCCTACAATGAGCAGTTCTTC; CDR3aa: CAIGRASGGYSSYNEQFF
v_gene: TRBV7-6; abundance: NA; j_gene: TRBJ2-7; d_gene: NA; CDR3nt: TGTGCCAGCAGCCTCTCGGGGCAGGGATCCTACGAGCAGTACTTC; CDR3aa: CASSLSGQGSYEQYF
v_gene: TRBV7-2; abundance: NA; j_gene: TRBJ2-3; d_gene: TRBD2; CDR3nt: TGTGCCAGCAGCTTATTCGCTCGGCGGCTAGCGGGGAGCACAGATACGCAGTATTTT; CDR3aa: CASSLFARRLAGSTDTQYF
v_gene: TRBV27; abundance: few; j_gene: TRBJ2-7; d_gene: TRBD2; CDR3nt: TGTGCCAGCAGTTCCCGGGAGCGGGGGGGCCCCTACGAGCAGTACTTC; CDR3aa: CASSSRERGGPYEQYF
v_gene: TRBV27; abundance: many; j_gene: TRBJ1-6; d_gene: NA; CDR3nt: NA; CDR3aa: CASSSSALSTLHF
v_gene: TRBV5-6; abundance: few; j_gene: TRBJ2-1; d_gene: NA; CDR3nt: TGTGCCAGCAGAAAAGTGGCGGGGAATGAGCAGTTCTTC; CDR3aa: CASRKVAGNEQFF
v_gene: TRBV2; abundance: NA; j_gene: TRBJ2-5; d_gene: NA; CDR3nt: TGTGCCAGCAGTGGGACCACCTCCGGTGAGACCCAGTACTTC; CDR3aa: CASSGTTSGETQYF
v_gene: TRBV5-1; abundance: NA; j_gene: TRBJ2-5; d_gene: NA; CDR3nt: TGCGCCAGCAGCTTTGGCCCTCGGGAGACCCAGTACTTC; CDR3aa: CASSFGPRETQYF
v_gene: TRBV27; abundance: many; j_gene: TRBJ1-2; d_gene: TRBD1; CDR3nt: TGTGCCAGCAGTGTCAGGGGGCTCAGCTATGGCTACACCTTC; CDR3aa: CASSVRGLSYGYTF
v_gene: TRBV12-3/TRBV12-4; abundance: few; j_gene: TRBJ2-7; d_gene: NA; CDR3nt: TGTGCCAGCAGTTTATCCAGCTCCTACGAGCAGTACTTC; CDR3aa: CASSLSSSYEQYF
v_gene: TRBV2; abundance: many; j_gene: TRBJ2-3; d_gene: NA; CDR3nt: TGTGCCAGCAGTGAAGCGCCCTCAACTAGCACAGATACGCAGTATTTT; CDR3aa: CASSEAPSTSTDTQYF
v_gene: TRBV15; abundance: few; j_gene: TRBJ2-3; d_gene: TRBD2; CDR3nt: TGTGCCACCAGCAGAGATCTAGCGGGGGCAGATACGCAGTATTTT; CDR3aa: CATSRDLAGADTQYF
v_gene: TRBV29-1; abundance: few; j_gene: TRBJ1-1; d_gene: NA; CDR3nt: TGCAGCGTTGAGGAGTACACGAACACTGAAGCTTTCTTT; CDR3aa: CSVEEYTNTEAFF
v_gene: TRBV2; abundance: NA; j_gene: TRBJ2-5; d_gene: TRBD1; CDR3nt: TGTGCCAGCAGTGATCGGGGACAGGGGACCCAGTACTTC; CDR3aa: CASSDRGQGTQYF
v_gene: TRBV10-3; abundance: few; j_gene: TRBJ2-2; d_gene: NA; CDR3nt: TGTGCCATCAGTGAGTCGTGGAGGAACACCGGGGAGCTGTTTTTT; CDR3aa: CAISESWRNTGELFF
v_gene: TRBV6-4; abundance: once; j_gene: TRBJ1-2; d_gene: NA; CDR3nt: TGTGCCAGCAGTGACCCTTTGGGGGAAAGAGCGCGTGGCTACACCTTC; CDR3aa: CASSDPLGERARGYTF
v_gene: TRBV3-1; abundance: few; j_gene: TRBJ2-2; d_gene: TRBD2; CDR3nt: TGTGCCAGCAGCCGATGGGACTACCGAACCGGGGAGCTGTTTTTT; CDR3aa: CASSRWDYRTGELFF
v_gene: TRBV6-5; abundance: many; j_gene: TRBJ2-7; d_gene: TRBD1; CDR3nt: TGTGCCAGCAGTTACTGGCAGGGGGCTTACGAGCAGTACTTC; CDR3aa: CASSYWQGAYEQYF
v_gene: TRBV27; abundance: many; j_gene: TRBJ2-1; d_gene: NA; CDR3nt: TGTGCCAGCAGTTTACAGGCGATCTCCTCCTACAATGAGCAGTTCTTC; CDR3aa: CASSLQAISSYNEQFF
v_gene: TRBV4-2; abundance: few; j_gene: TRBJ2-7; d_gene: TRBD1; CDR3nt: TGTGCCAGCAGCCAAGAAGACAGGGGGCTCTACGAGCAGTACTTC; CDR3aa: CASSQEDRGLYEQYF
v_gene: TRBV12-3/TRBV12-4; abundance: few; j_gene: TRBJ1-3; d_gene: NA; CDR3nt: TGTGCCAGCAGTTTGGGGGACCCCCGCTCTGGAAACACCATATATTTT; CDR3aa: CASSLGDPRSGNTIYF
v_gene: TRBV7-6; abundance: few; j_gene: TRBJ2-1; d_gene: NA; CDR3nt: TGTGCCAGCAGCTTATTTGCAGGGGCCTCCTACAATGAGCAGTTCTTC; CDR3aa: CASSLFAGASYNEQFF
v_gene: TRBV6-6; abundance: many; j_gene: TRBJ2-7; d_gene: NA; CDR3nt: TGTGCCAGCAGTTACCTACTACGCTCCTACGAGCAGTACTTC; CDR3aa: CASSYLLRSYEQYF
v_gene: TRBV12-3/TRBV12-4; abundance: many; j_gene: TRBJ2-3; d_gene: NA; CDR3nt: TGTGCCAGCAGTTTGTCAGGGACGGGCCTGGCGCAGTATTTT; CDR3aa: CASSLSGTGLAQYF
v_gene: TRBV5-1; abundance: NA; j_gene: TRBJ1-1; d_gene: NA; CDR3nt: TGCGCCAGCAGCTTGGTAGTGGGTAACACTGAAGCTTTCTTT; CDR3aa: CASSLVVGNTEAFF
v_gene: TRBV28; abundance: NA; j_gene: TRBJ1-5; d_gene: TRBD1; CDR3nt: TGTGCCAGCTCTAGTTTCCCCGACAGGGGCCGTAATCAGCCCCAGCATTTT; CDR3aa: CASSSFPDRGRNQPQHF
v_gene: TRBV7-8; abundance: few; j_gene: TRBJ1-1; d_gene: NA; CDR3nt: TGTGCCAGCAGCTTTAACGGAGAGACTGAAGCTTTCTTT; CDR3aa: CASSFNGETEAFF